Following are 13 T cell receptor beta chains from one sample sequenced in a study of T cells after yellow fever vaccination. A single record per CDR3 protein comes from TCRdb applying MiXCR to the 5' RACE reads. The sample has just under 600,000 distinct CDR3 sequences; about 13% are singletons. The specimen comprised PBMCs, sampled on the day of the yellow fever booster vaccination. These receptors were collected from a man aged 25-40 years who received the YFV17D yellow fever vaccine.

The chain employs TRBV20-1 and TRBJ1-5; TRBD1 agrees at 7 bases. Losses at the gene ends were 1 base for V and 1 base for J; bases not matched to a gene: 1. Per the germline V gene, CDR1 is DFQATT and CDR2 is SNEGSKA (reference sequence). The CDR3 is made up of 14 amino acids. CDR3 sequence: CSARARGSNQPQHF. The CDR3 DNA is TGCAGTGCTAGAGCCAGGGGGAGCAATCAGCCCCAGCATTTT.

This clonotype was recorded a few times. This sequence joins TRBV12-3 or TRBV12-4 and TRBJ1-3; no definite D call. Trimming left V 2 bases short and J 7 bases short, with 3 bases between. The CDR3 consists of 11 residues. Here the CDR3 DNA reads TGTGCCAGCAGTTTAAGTAACACCATATATTTT. It codes for CASSLSNTIYF.

This clonotype has just a few counts. The rearrangement uses TRBV7-2 and TRBJ1-2; a possible D gene is TRBD1 (6 bases). Trimming removed 5 bases at V and 6 bases at J, with 13 bases between. The CDR3 runs 13 residues. Germline assignment: CDR1 SGHTA and CDR2 FQGNSA. The CDR3 here is CASSPRDIDGYTF. The CDR3, as DNA: TGTGCCAGCAGCCCCCGGGACATCGATGGCTACACCTTC.

V gene TRBV3-1 combines with J gene TRBJ2-1; tentatively, D is TRBD2 (6 bases). This CDR3 comprises 15 residues. Germline loops: CDR1 LGHDT, CDR2 YNNKEL (reference sequence). V was pared by 5 bases and J by 2 bases, with 13 bases between. In DNA form, the CDR3 reads TGTGCCAGCAGCTCCTTATCGGGGGCCTACAATGAGCAGTTCTTC. Residues: CASSSLSGAYNEQFF.

This clonotype was counted ten times or more. The rearrangement uses TRBV20-1 and TRBJ2-3; D is possibly TRBD2 (5 bases). Trimming stripped 5 bases from V and 6 bases from J, with 15 bases between. The CDR3 sequence is 13 residues long. CDR1 DFQATT and CDR2 SNEGSKA come from the germline V gene (reference sequence). The CDR3 here is CSAEQTSADTQYF. DNA of the CDR3: TGCAGTGCTGAGCAAACTAGTGCCGATACGCAGTATTTT.

This clonotype was counted a few times. The chain uses TRBV15 and TRBJ1-5; no reliable D call. In germline, CDR1 is LNHNV, CDR2 YYDKDF (reference sequence). The V end lost 4 bases, the J end lost 7 bases, and 14 bases lay between the germline ends. CDR3 length: 14 amino acids. In nucleotides, the CDR3 is TGTGCCACCAGCACAGGAATGGCAGGACAGCCCCAGCATTTT. Protein: CATSTGMAGQPQHF.

This clonotype was observed a handful of times. The V and J genes are TRBV7-9 and TRBJ2-7; TRBD1 aligns across 12 bases. CDR1 is SEHNR, CDR2 FQNEAQ, per germline (reference sequence). The CDR3 length is 14 residues. Trimming took 4 bases from V and 6 from J; bases not matched to a gene: 4. The CDR3, as DNA: TGTGCCAGCAGCTCCGGGACAGGGGGCTTCGAGCAGTACTTC. It translates to CASSSGTGGFEQYF.

The chain recombines TRBV6-2 or TRBV6-3 with TRBJ2-1, with a possible D match to TRBD2 (6 bases). There are 15 residues in the CDR3. The V gene's germline CDR1 is MNHEY and CDR2 SVGEGT. V gave up 6 bases and J gave up 2 bases, with 14 bases separating them. The CDR3 reads CASSHTGGPYNEQFF. The DNA of the CDR3 is TGTGCCAGCAGCCATACCGGAGGGCCCTACAATGAGCAGTTCTTC.

This rearrangement joins TRBV5-4 to TRBJ1-2; TRBD1 matches at 10 bases. CDR1 is SGHNT, CDR2 YYREEE, per germline (reference sequence). The CDR3 is 15 residues long. The V segment lost 5 bases and the J segment 6 bases; nucleotides outside the gene matches: 10. CDR3 protein: CASRSRDRGLNGYTF. The CDR3 region has the DNA TGTGCCAGCAGATCCCGGGACAGGGGCCTGAATGGCTACACCTTC.

J is TRBJ2-7 and V is TRBV20-1; D is undetermined. Germline V lookup: CDR1 DFQATT, CDR2 SNEGSKA (reference sequence). The germline V and J ends were trimmed by 6 bases and 0 bases, with 18 bases remaining between them. The CDR3 sequence is 15 residues long. In DNA form, the CDR3 reads TGCAGTGCAAGCCTGATCGGTGACAACTCCTACGAGCAGTACTTC. Amino acid sequence: CSASLIGDNSYEQYF.

This sequence joins TRBV29-1 and TRBJ2-3, with D unresolved. The CDR3 extends over 14 amino acids. Germline V gives CDR1 SQVTM, CDR2 ANQGSEA. The V end was cut by 3 bases, the J end by 0 bases, with 10 bases between. CDR3 region: CSVDLGRSTDTQYF. CDR3 nucleotide sequence: TGCAGCGTTGATTTAGGGCGTAGCACAGATACGCAGTATTTT.

The rearrangement uses TRBV28 and TRBJ1-5; possible D gene TRBD1, 5 bases. In germline, CDR1 is MDHEN, CDR2 SYDVKM. CDR3 length: 17 residues. V lost 5 bases, J lost 0 bases, and 17 bases lay in between. CDR3 in DNA: TGTGCCAGCAGTACCTACGGGACCGACCTTAGCAATCAGCCCCAGCATTTT. It translates to CASSTYGTDLSNQPQHF.

The rearrangement joins TRBV28 to TRBJ2-3; 9 nucleotides match TRBD2. The J segment lost 6 bases and the V segment lost 2 bases, leaving 9 bases of the junction unmatched. CDR1 is MDHEN, CDR2 SYDVKM, per germline. The CDR3 is 16 residues long. CDR3 in DNA: TGTGCCAGCAGTTTAGGGGGGCTAGCGGGATCGGATACGCAGTATTTT. This gives the protein CASSLGGLAGSDTQYF.